This is a list of T cell receptor beta chains from one sample in a study of early T cells in non-severe SARS-CoV-2 infection. TCRdb processed the 5' RACE reads anew with MiXCR; each CDR3 protein has one entry. The sample lists tens of thousands of distinct CDR3 sequences; roughly 17% were seen once. Source: whole blood, taken at baseline. Receptor source: an adult who was a healthcare worker with PCR-confirmed SARS-CoV-2 infection or an uninfected control (not recorded which). The CDR3 runs from the conserved cysteine through the conserved F or W. A D gene is named only where the DNA matches it firmly. Part of the rows lack a size; the others show once, few, many or a class for expanded clones.

TRBJ1-1 | NA | few | TRBV12-3/TRBV12-4 | TGTGCCAGCACCCTATGGGCTAACACTGAAGCTTTCTTT | CASTLWANTEAFF
TRBJ2-3 | TRBD2 | NA | TRBV6-2/TRBV6-3 | TGTGCCAGCAGTAATAGCGGGACCACAGATACGCAGTATTTT | CASSNSGTTDTQYF
TRBJ1-2 | NA | few | TRBV5-1 | TGCGCCAGCAGCTTCTCGCCAAGGGATAACTATGGCTACACCTTC | CASSFSPRDNYGYTF
TRBJ1-2 | TRBD1 | many | TRBV28 | TGTGCCAGCAGTTCGTCGCTACAGGGGTATGGCTACACCTTC | CASSSSLQGYGYTF
TRBJ2-3 | TRBD2 | NA | TRBV7-6 | TGTGCCAGCAGCCCCAGCGGGGGCTCAGATACGCAGTATTTT | CASSPSGGSDTQYF
TRBJ1-6 | NA | NA | TRBV30 | TGTGCCTGGACGCGCCCTTATTCACCCCTCCACTTT | CAWTRPYSPLHF
TRBJ2-3 | TRBD2 | NA | TRBV5-1 | TGCGCCAGCAGCTTGGAGGCTAGCGGGAGGGCAGATACGCAGTATTTT | CASSLEASGRADTQYF
TRBJ2-7 | TRBD1 | few | TRBV28 | TGTGCCAGCAGGGGGACAGGTCCCAACGAGCAGTACTTC | CASRGTGPNEQYF
TRBJ2-1 | TRBD1 | few | TRBV4-1 | TGCGCCAGCAGCCACGGGACAGGAGGGAATGAGCAGTTCTTC | CASSHGTGGNEQFF
TRBJ2-1 | TRBD2 | NA | TRBV5-1 | TGCGCCAGCAGCTTGGACGGGACTAGCGGGAGAAGCAAGCAGTTCTTC | CASSLDGTSGRSKQFF
TRBJ2-2 | TRBD2 | many | TRBV11-2 | TGTGCCAGCAGCTTAATTTTTCGGGCTAGCGGGAGGGAATCGGGGGAGCTGTTTTTT | CASSLIFRASGRESGELFF
TRBJ2-3 | NA | NA | TRBV19 | TGTGCCAGTAGTAGAGAGGGACATACGCAGTATTTT | CASSREGHTQYF
TRBJ2-1 | TRBD2 | NA | TRBV28 | TGTGCCAGCAGCATTGGGGGAGGGGTCGATGAGCAGTTCTTC | CASSIGGGVDEQFF
TRBJ2-7 | TRBD2 | many | TRBV18 | TGTGCCAGCTCACCAGCGGGAGGGGAGTTAGAGCAGTACTTC | CASSPAGGELEQYF
TRBJ1-5 | NA | NA | TRBV6-2/TRBV6-3 | TGTGCCAGCGGTTGGCGGGATCAGCCCCAGCATTTT | CASGWRDQPQHF
TRBJ2-7 | TRBD1 | NA | TRBV12-3/TRBV12-4 | TGTGCCAGCAGTTCAGACGGGACAGGGTCCGAGCAGTACTTC | CASSSDGTGSEQYF
TRBJ2-3 | TRBD2 | few | TRBV9 | TGTGCCGGGGCTAGCGGGAGTGCAGATACGCAGTATTTT | CAGASGSADTQYF
TRBJ1-5 | NA | NA | TRBV20-1 | TGCAGTGCTAGCGGAAGGGGTCAACAGCCCCAGCATTTT | CSASGRGQQPQHF
TRBJ2-7 | NA | NA | TRBV19 | TGTGCCAGGAGGGCAGGGACTTCCTACGAGCAGTACTTC | CARRAGTSYEQYF
TRBJ2-3 | NA | NA | TRBV5-1 | TGCGCCAGCAACCTAGTCCCCACAGATACGCAGTATTTT | CASNLVPTDTQYF
TRBJ2-1 | NA | few | TRBV5-4 | TGTGCCAGCCAGGGGTTTGACAATGAGCAGTTCTTC | CASQGFDNEQFF
TRBJ1-6 | NA | few | TRBV11-2 | TGTGCCAGCAGCTCTACAGGGAGCTCCTATAATTCACCCCTCCACTTT | CASSSTGSSYNSPLHF
TRBJ2-7 | NA | NA | TRBV6-1 | TGTGCCAGCAAGGAGTTAGTAGTCTCCTACGAGCAGTACTTC | CASKELVVSYEQYF
TRBJ2-1 | TRBD1 | many | TRBV28 | TGTGCCAGCAGTAACAGGGGTGAGCAGTTCTTC | CASSNRGEQFF
TRBJ2-3 | NA | NA | TRBV29-1 | TGCAGCGTTGAGCCTTCTAGCACAGATACGCAGTATTTT | CSVEPSSTDTQYF
TRBJ2-1 | TRBD2 | NA | TRBV2 | TGTGCCAGCAGTCCTAGCGGGCGAAATGAGCAGTTCTTC | CASSPSGRNEQFF
TRBJ2-1 | NA | NA | TRBV28 | TGTGCCAGCAGTTGGGGGGGGCAGAGTGAGCAGTTCTTC | CASSWGGQSEQFF
TRBJ1-5 | NA | many | TRBV28 | TGTGCGGGGGGCGAGTGGGTTGGCAATCAGCCCCAGCATTTT | CAGGEWVGNQPQHF
TRBJ1-2 | TRBD1 | NA | TRBV12-3/TRBV12-4 | TGTGCCAGCAGTTTGGGGGGATCGACAGGGGCAGGCTATGGCTACACCTTC | CASSLGGSTGAGYGYTF
TRBJ1-4 | NA | NA | TRBV3-1 | TGTGCCAGCAGCCATTACCAGGGAAATGAAAAACTGTTTTTT | CASSHYQGNEKLFF
TRBJ2-1 | NA | few | TRBV20-1 | TGCAGTGCTACAACGGCAGCTTACAATGAGCAGTTCTTC | CSATTAAYNEQFF
TRBJ2-3 | NA | few | TRBV29-1 | TGCAGCGTTGTCAGGGGACGGATGGATACGCAGTATTTT | CSVVRGRMDTQYF
TRBJ1-2 | NA | few | TRBV4-1 | TGCGCCAGCAGCCAAGATACCCAGAACTATGGCTACACCTTC | CASSQDTQNYGYTF
TRBJ2-3 | NA | NA | TRBV7-2 | TGTGCCAGCACCTTGGGCTACACAGATACGCAGTATTTT | CASTLGYTDTQYF
TRBJ2-3 | TRBD2 | few | TRBV27 | TGTGCCAGCAGTTTAATGGCGGGAGGAGATACGCAGTATTTT | CASSLMAGGDTQYF
TRBJ1-6 | NA | NA | TRBV27 | TGTGCCAGCAGTCCCCCGGGACCGAGTAATTCACCCCTCCACTTT | CASSPPGPSNSPLHF
TRBJ1-1 | NA | many | TRBV4-1 | TGCGCCAGCAGCCAAGTTCAGGGAAATCTGGCTTTCTTT | CASSQVQGNLAFF
TRBJ2-2 | TRBD2 | NA | TRBV27 | TGTGCCAGCCAGTCCCGGGGGGGCTCGAACACCGGGGAGCTGTTTTTT | CASQSRGGSNTGELFF
TRBJ1-4 | TRBD1 | few | TRBV20-1 | TGCAGTGCTAGAGGGACAGGGTCAGGAGAAAAACTGTTTTTT | CSARGTGSGEKLFF
TRBJ1-2 | NA | NA | TRBV10-3 | TGTGCCATCGGTAGGAATGAGGGCTATGGCTACACCTTC | CAIGRNEGYGYTF
TRBJ2-4 | NA | NA | TRBV6-5 | TGTGCCAGCAGTTCGTCGTACATGGCTGCCAAAAACATTCAGTACTTC | CASSSSYMAAKNIQYF
TRBJ2-7 | TRBD2 | NA | TRBV4-1 | TGCGCCAGCAGCCCGAGACTAGCGGGAGGCAACGAGCAGTACTTC | CASSPRLAGGNEQYF
TRBJ2-7 | TRBD2 | NA | TRBV28 | TGTGCCAGCAGTTTATTGCGGGAGAACGAGCAGTACTTC | CASSLLRENEQYF
TRBJ2-5 | NA | NA | TRBV2 | TGTGCCAGCAGGATCGACAGGCCCCAAGAGACCCAGTACTTC | CASRIDRPQETQYF
TRBJ2-5 | NA | NA | TRBV5-4 | TGTGCCAGCAGCTTTGACAGCCCCTCTCAAGAGACCCAGTACTTC | CASSFDSPSQETQYF
TRBJ1-5 | TRBD1 | NA | TRBV2 | TGTGCCAGCAGTGAAGCCGGGGGACAGAGCAATCAGCCCCAGCATTTT | CASSEAGGQSNQPQHF
TRBJ2-7 | NA | NA | TRBV4-1 | TGCGCCAGCAGCCGCGGCCGGGACACCGCCTACGAGCAGTACTTC | CASSRGRDTAYEQYF